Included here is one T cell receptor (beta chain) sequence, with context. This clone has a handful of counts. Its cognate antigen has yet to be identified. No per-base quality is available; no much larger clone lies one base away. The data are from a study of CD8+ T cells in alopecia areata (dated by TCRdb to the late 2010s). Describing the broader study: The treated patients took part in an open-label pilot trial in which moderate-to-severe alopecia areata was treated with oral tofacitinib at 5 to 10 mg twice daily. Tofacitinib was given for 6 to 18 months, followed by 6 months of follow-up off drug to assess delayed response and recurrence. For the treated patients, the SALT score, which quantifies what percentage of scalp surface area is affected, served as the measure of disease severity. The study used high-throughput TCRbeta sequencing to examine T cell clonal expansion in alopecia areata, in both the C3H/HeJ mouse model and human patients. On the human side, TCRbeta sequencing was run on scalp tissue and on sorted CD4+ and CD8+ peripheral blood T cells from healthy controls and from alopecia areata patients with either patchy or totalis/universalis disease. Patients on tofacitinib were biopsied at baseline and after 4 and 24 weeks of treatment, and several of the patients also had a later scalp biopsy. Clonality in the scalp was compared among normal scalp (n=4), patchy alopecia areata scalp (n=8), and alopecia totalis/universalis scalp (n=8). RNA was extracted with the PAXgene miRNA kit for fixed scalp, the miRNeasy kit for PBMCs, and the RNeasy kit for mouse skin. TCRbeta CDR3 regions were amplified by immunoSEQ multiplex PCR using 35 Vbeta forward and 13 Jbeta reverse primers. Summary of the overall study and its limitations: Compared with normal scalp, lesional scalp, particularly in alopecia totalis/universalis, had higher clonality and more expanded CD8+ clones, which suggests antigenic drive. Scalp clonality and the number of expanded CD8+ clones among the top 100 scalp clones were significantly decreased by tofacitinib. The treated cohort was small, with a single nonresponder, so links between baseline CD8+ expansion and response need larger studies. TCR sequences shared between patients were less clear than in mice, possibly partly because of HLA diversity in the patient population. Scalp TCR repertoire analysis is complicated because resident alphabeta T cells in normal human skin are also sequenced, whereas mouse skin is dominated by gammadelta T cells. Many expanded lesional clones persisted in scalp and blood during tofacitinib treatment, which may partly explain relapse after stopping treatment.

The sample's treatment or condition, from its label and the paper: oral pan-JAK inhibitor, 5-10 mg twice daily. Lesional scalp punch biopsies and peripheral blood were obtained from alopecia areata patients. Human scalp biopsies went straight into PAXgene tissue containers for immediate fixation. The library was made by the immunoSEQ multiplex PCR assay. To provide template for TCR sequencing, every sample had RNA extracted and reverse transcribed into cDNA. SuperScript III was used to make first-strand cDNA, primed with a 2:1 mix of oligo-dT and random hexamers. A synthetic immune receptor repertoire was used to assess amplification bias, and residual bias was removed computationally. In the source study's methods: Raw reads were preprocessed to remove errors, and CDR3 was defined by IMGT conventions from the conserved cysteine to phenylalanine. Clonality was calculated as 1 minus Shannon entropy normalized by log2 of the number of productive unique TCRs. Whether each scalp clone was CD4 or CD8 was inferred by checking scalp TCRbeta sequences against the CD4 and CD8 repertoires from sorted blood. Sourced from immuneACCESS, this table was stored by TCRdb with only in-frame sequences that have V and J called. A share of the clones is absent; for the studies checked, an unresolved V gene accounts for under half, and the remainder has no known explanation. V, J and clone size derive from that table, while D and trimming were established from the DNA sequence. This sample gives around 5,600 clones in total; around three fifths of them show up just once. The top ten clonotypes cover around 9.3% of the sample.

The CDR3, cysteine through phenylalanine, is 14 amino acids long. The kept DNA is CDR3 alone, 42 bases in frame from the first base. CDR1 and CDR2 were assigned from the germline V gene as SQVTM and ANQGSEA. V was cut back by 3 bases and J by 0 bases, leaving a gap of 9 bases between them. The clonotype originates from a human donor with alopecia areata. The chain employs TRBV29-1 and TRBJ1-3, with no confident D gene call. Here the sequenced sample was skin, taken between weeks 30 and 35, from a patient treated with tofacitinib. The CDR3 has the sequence CSVDGQNSGNTIYF. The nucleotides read TGCAGCGTTGACGGCCAGAACTCTGGAAACACCATATATTTT.